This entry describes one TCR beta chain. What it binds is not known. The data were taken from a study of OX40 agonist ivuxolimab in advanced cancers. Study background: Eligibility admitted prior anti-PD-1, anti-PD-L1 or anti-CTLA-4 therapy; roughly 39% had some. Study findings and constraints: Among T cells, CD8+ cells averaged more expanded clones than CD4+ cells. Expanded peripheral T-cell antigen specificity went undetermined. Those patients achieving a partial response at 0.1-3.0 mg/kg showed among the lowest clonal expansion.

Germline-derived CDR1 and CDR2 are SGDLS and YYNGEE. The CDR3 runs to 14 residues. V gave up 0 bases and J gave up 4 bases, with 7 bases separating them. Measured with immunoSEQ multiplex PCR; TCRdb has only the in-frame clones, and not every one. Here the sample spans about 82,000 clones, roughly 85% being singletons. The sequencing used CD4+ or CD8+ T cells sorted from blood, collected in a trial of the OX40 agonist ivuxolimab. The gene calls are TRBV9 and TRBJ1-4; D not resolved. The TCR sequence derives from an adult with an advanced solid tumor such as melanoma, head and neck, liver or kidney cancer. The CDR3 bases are TGTGCCAGCAGCGTAGGGGGAAATAATGAAAAACTGTTTTTT. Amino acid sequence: CASSVGGNNEKLFF.